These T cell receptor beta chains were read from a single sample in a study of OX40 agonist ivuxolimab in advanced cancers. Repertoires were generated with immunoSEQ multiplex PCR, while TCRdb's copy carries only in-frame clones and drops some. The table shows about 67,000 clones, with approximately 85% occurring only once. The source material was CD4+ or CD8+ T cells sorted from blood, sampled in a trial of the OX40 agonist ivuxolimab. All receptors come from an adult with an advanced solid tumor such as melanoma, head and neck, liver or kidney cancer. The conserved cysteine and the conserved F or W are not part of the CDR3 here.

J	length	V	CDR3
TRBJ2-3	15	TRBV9	ASSTSGRAADTDTQY
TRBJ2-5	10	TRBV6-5	ATGRSEETQY
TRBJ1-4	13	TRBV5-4	ASSLDRGTNEKLF
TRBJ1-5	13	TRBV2	ASSIGSTVDQPQH
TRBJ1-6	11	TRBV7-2	ASSLSYNSPLH
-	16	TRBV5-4	ASSLPSPGRGDPYEQY
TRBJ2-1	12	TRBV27	ASSLLGRYNEQF
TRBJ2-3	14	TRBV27	ASSWTGTGDADTQY
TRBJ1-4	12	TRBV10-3	AISEDRENEKLF
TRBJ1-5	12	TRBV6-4	ASTGDRPLTPQH
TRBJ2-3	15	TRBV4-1	ASSLRGLAGVEDTQY
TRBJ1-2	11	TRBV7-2	ASSLARVRGYT
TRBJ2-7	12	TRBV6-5	ASTQAGDLYEQY
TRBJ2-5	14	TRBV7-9	ASSPWGLAGAKTQY
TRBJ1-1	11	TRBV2	ASTQRGNTEAF
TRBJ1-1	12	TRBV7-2	ASSAGQGNTEAF